The entry below gives a single T cell receptor beta chain sequence along with its context. The entry originates in a study of blood T cell repertoires in COVID-19. Study summary: T cells, B-cell-depleted T cells, or PBMCs supplied cDNA or gDNA.

Sequenced by immunoSEQ multiplex PCR; TCRdb stores in-frame clones only, minus some. Of approximately 260,000 clones listed, around 83% are singletons. There are 15 residues in the CDR3. The ends lost 5 bases at V and 5 bases at J; junction bases unmatched: 9. Germline CDR1 SGHVS, CDR2 FQNEAQ. The source is a woman of 80 years or more with acute or convalescent COVID-19. This chain links TRBV7-8 with TRBJ2-4; 7 nucleotides line up with TRBD2. Material: peripheral blood. Written as DNA, the CDR3 is TGTGCCAGCAGCCCCGAACTAGCGAGGGAAAACATTCAGTACTTC. Translated: CASSPELARENIQYF. The whole variable domain, filled in from reference TRBV7-8 and TRBJ2-4, reads GAGVSQSPRYKVAKRGQDVALRCDPISGHVSLFWYQQALGQGPEFLTYFQNEAQLDKSGLPSDRFFAERPEGSVSTLKIQRTQQEDSAVYLCASSPELARENIQYFGAGTRLSVL.